The TCR beta chain under discussion was sequenced for a study of identical twins. Findings of the study overall: Abundant cord blood beta clonotypes carried fewer insertions; memory repertoires showed none. The study based its conclusions on cross-sectional statistical analysis and did not follow the same donors. Models predicted too little out-of-frame TCR alpha sharing in monozygotic twins.

As for this clonotype: What it recognizes is unknown.

Germline-derived CDR1 and CDR2 are SGHRS and YFSETQ. The CDR3 is made up of 12 amino acids. V shed 3 bases and J shed 11 bases, with 14 bases lying between them. Unique molecular identifiers were present on the cDNA, which also gained a universal primer site by template switching. TCRdb itself ran the 5' RACE reads through MiXCR, one entry per CDR3 protein. The sample has about 340,000 distinct CDR3 sequences, approximately 9.1% seen once. The gene calls are TRBV5-1 and TRBJ1-1; D gene ambiguous. The TCR was taken from a woman aged 50 to 65 in good health. Sequencing was carried out using naive T cells sorted from blood. CDR3 in amino acids: CASSSSEASAFF. The CDR3 DNA reads TGCGCCAGCAGCTCGTCTGAGGCTTCGGCTTTCTTT.